This TCR beta chain originates from a study of cytomegalovirus exposure and HLA in healthy donors. Whole-study results and caveats: Most of the TCR beta V segments (in an earlier analysis) were productive either about 90% or about 30% of the time. Most CMV-associated TCR beta chains appeared HLA-restricted in a later analysis. Prediction of most subjects' HLA-A and HLA-B alleles by TCR beta sequences was reportedly accurate.

Both 60 Vbeta primers and 13 Jbeta primers went into the PCR. Study processing details: In a later analysis, approximately 80 million unique TCR beta chains included roughly 11 million shared by two or more donors. The method was immunoSEQ multiplex PCR; TCRdb's version includes in-frame clones alone and lacks a portion of them. D and trimming were read from the DNA, whereas the V and J calls and clone size are those reported in that table. Among fewer than 100,000 clones listed, roughly three quarters were seen once. CDR3 length: 15 amino acids. J was trimmed by 2 bases and V by 4 bases; bases with no gene match: 8. Per germline, CDR1 SGDLS and CDR2 YYNGEE. On this clone: The antigen is unknown.

The sequence was collected from a female donor in good health and CMV-seronegative. The sample consisted of PBMCs. This sequence joins TRBV9 and TRBJ2-5, with 7 bases fitting TRBD1. In DNA form, the CDR3 reads TGTGCCAGCAGCCCCCGTAGGGGGCCTCAAGAGACCCAGTACTTC. Translated: CASSPRRGPQETQYF.